This T cell receptor (beta chain) was identified in a study of CD8 T cells in Susac syndrome. Of note for this clonotype: Its cognate antigen is unknown.

An amount of RNA that ranged from about 0.45 to 1 ug was reverse transcribed with random hexamers. TCRdb reanalysed the immunoSEQ multiplex PCR reads using MiXCR and keeps one entry per CDR3 protein. The table lists fewer than 85,000 distinct CDR3 sequences, approximately 93% of them singletons. CDR1 is SGHVS, CDR2 FNYEAQ, per germline. This CDR3 is 13 amino acids long. The V end lost 8 bases, the J end lost 3 bases, and 13 bases lay between the germline ends. Study-wide results and limits: TEMRA cells and active patients showed peak Susac CD8+ clonal expansion.

The sample comprised CD8+ T cells from PBMCs. The receptor was isolated from a human donor with Susac syndrome. This chain joins TRBV7-6 and TRBJ1-1, with D possibly TRBD1 on 5 matching bases. In nucleotides, the CDR3 is TGTGCCAGCCTTAAACGGGGGGACACTGAAGCTTTCTTT. This translates into CASLKRGDTEAFF.